This T cell receptor (beta chain) was obtained from a study of graft-versus-host responses after intestinal transplantation. In the case of this clone: Its antigen is as yet unknown.

This CDR3 contains 12 residues. V was clipped by 8 bases and J by 7 bases, with 14 bases between them. CDR1 and CDR2 from the germline V gene are SNHLY and FYNNEI. General study points: Subjects displaying graft-donor T cell macrochimerism possessed elevated graft-versus-host to host-versus-graft clonal ratios inside allografts. Peak GvH clone levels in circulation were associated with early post-transplant HvG declines.

The assay was immunoSEQ multiplex PCR, and TCRdb's table has in-frame clones only and misses some. The table has about 4,300 clones, approximately 75% seen once. Lymphocytes (intraepithelial and lamina propria) were released by processing the graft tissue. The origin of this receptor is a human patient who received an intestinal transplant, so some T cells may come from the graft donor. V usage is TRBV2 and J usage is TRBJ1-2; maybe TRBD1 (5 bases). This material consisted of ileum tissue, taken 9 days after transplant. This chain's CDR3 is CASGAMGGGYTF. CDR3 in DNA: TGTGCCAGCGGGGCCATGGGGGGTGGCTACACCTTC.